The clone carrying this TCR beta chain was detected ten times or more. The CDR3 has 16 residues. Unmatched junction bases numbered 7, after V lost 3 bases and J lost 4 bases. In germline, CDR1 is MNHEY, CDR2 SMNVEV (reference sequence). This sample was taken from a study of blood T cell repertoires in COVID-19. Study context: PBMCs, B-cell-depleted T cells, or T cells were the source of the cDNA or gDNA that made up the material.

Authors' data handling: Nucleated cell number was recorded as an estimate derived from reference gene primer amplification. Sequencing was performed with immunoSEQ multiplex PCR; in TCRdb, only in-frame clones are kept and a portion is missing. V, J and clone size are taken as reported in that table, and D and trimming were inferred from the DNA itself. The sample shows 250,000 to 350,000 clones, roughly 90% of them seen only once. Patients from Seattle were sampled longitudinally, starting during active infection. This clonotype originated in a woman aged 25-40 years with COVID-19, enrolled during active disease. The sequenced sample consisted of peripheral blood. This chain uses TRBV27 with TRBJ2-2; 8 nucleotides align to TRBD2. Here the CDR3 reads CASSFGGARSTGELFF. The CDR3, as DNA: TGTGCCAGCAGTTTCGGGGGGGCGAGGAGCACCGGGGAGCTGTTTTTT.